The 30 T cell receptor beta chains listed next were all sequenced from one sample in a study of neurological immune-mediated disorders. TCRdb processed the 5' RACE reads anew with MiXCR; each CDR3 protein has one entry. The sample has some 83,000 distinct CDR3 sequences; 2% to 3% are singletons. Sequencing input: PBMCs. The receptor set was obtained from a woman aged 25 to 39 with multiple sclerosis.

This clonotype has ten or more counts. The genes are TRBV9 and TRBJ2-5; the D is unclear. The CDR3 consists of 14 residues. Germline V CDR1 and CDR2: SGDLS, YYNGEE. The V end was cut by 0 bases, the J end by 0 bases, with 6 bases between. CDR3 nucleotides: TGTGCCAGCAGCGTAGGTGGAGACCAAGAGACCCAGTACTTC. Its protein is CASSVGGDQETQYF.

This clonotype appeared many times. The V gene is TRBV20-1, the J gene TRBJ2-3, with TRBD2 identical over 11 bases. Germline V lookup: CDR1 DFQATT, CDR2 SNEGSKA (reference sequence). The CDR3 runs to 13 residues. Losses at the gene ends were 0 bases for V and 8 bases for J; bases not matched to a gene: 1. In DNA form, the CDR3 reads TGCAGTGCTAGAGAGGGACTAGCGGTTACGCAGTATTTT. This encodes CSAREGLAVTQYF.

This clonotype was observed many times. The chain couples TRBV5-1 to TRBJ2-1; 8 bases line up with TRBD2. Germline lookup yields CDR1 SGHRS and CDR2 YFSETQ. The length of the CDR3 is 13 residues. V lost 3 bases and J lost 8; bases outside the gene matches: 4. The CDR3 region has the DNA TGCGCCAGCAGCTGGGGACTAGGGGATGAGCAGTTCTTC. This codes for CASSWGLGDEQFF.

This clonotype was seen repeatedly, ten times or more. The chain couples TRBV4-3 to TRBJ2-1; D unresolved. Trimming removed 1 base from V and 8 bases from J, with 12 bases in between. Germline assignment: CDR1 LGHNA and CDR2 YSLEER. The CDR3 extends over 14 amino acids. The CDR3 is CASSQASRYYEQFF. The DNA for the CDR3 is TGCGCCAGCAGCCAAGCGTCACGTTATTATGAGCAGTTCTTC.

The chain carries TRBV7-2 and TRBJ2-1, with D tentatively TRBD2 (6 bases). In germline, CDR1 is SGHTA, CDR2 FQGNSA. The CDR3 length is 15 residues. Trimming removed 1 base at V and 4 bases at J, with 11 bases between. As DNA, the CDR3 is TGTGCCAGCAGCTTAGGGGGGAGGCATTACAATGAGCAGTTCTTC. Translated, it gives CASSLGGRHYNEQFF.

This clonotype came up many times. This chain uses TRBV10-3 with TRBJ2-2; the match to TRBD1 covers 7 bases. The CDR3 sequence is 15 residues long. Germline CDR1 and CDR2: ENHRY and SYGVKD. With V trimmed by 2 bases and J by 4 bases, 4 bases remained unmatched. CDR3 DNA sequence: TGTGCCATCAGTGAGAAAGGGGGCGGCACCGGGGAGCTGTTTTTT. Protein sequence: CAISEKGGGTGELFF.

About this clonotype: This sequence may be a read error, since a much larger clone differs from it by one base. The chain links TRBV7-6 to TRBJ2-2, with D perhaps matching TRBD1 (5 bases). The CDR3 consists of 15 residues. Between the trimmed V and J ends, which lost 4 bases and 0 bases, there was a span of 9 bases. The germline gives CDR1 SGHVS, CDR2 FNYEAQ. The CDR3 sequence is CASSWSGTNTGELFF. The CDR3 DNA is TGTGCCAGCAGCTGGTCAGGGACGAACACCGGGGAGCTGTTTTTT.

This clonotype has at least ten counts. J is TRBJ1-5 and V is TRBV27; possibly TRBD1 for D (6 bases). The CDR3 is made up of 12 amino acids. Trimming left V 2 bases short and J 7 bases short, with 6 bases between. Germline V lookup: CDR1 MNHEY, CDR2 SMNVEV (reference sequence). The CDR3 sequence is CASSLRGQPQHF. CDR3 DNA sequence: TGTGCCAGCAGTTTAAGGGGGCAGCCCCAGCATTTT.

This clonotype has a count of ten or more. The chain couples TRBV20-1 to TRBJ2-1; perhaps D is TRBD1 or TRBD2 (5 bases each). Per the germline V gene, CDR1 is DFQATT and CDR2 is SNEGSKA (reference sequence). The CDR3 length is 12 residues. The CDR3 loop is CRGFGTGNEQFF. The CDR3 DNA follows: TGCAGAGGATTCGGGACGGGCAATGAGCAGTTCTTC.

This clonotype was seen repeatedly, ten times or more. The chain joins TRBV6-6 to TRBJ1-2; no firm D call. This CDR3 has 12 amino acids. Germline-derived CDR1 and CDR2 are MNHNY and SVGAGI (reference sequence). V gave up 6 bases and J gave up 4 bases, with 9 bases separating them. This chain's CDR3 is CASSGGIYGYTF. The CDR3 DNA follows: TGTGCCAGCAGCGGCGGTATCTATGGCTACACCTTC.

The table lists this clonotype with many counts. The chain is built from TRBV7-9 and TRBJ1-1; weak D call: TRBD1 (6 bases). V was trimmed by 5 bases and J by 3 bases, leaving 13 bases between them. Germline V gene sequence: CDR1 SEHNR, CDR2 FQNEAQ (reference sequence). CDR3 length: 14 amino acids. CDR3 sequence (DNA): TGTGCCAGCAGCCTTCGGGGGCCCGACACTGAAGCTTTCTTT. Its translation: CASSLRGPDTEAFF.

There are many counts of this clonotype. This sequence joins TRBV5-1 and TRBJ2-5; 13 bases map to TRBD2. The germline CDR1 and CDR2 sequences are SGHRS and YFSETQ. The ends lost 4 bases at V and 5 bases at J; junction bases unmatched: 14. The CDR3 extends over 18 amino acids. CDR3 bases: TGCGCCAGCAGCCTGCGGACTAGCGGGAGCCGAGAAGGGGAGACCCAGTACTTC. This translates into CASSLRTSGSREGETQYF.

To note about this clonotype: This may stem from a read error, because a much larger clone lies one nucleotide away. The CDR3 bases are TGCGCCAGCACGGGACTAGCGGAGACCTGGGAGCTGTTTTTT. Protein sequence: CASTGLAETWELFF. The rearrangement uses TRBV5-1 and TRBJ2-2, with 11 bases aligning to TRBD2. The J segment lost 9 bases and the V segment lost 6 bases, leaving 7 bases of the junction unmatched. From germline, CDR1 is SGHRS and CDR2 YFSETQ. This CDR3 region has 14 residues.

This clonotype has at least ten counts. The genes are TRBV9 and TRBJ2-6, with 8 bases lining up with TRBD1. Germline V gene data show CDR1 as SGDLS and CDR2 as YYNGEE. Trimming at V came to 3 bases and at J to 0 bases, leaving 8 bases not matched to a gene. CDR3 length equals 18 residues. CDR3 sequence: CASSDTQGVGSGANVLTF. CDR3 DNA sequence: TGTGCCAGCAGCGACACACAGGGGGTAGGCTCTGGGGCCAACGTCCTGACTTTC.

This clonotype was seen ten or more times. This sequence joins TRBV6-5 and TRBJ2-3; no clear D. V was trimmed by 2 bases and J by 5 bases, leaving 11 bases between them. Germline V lookup: CDR1 MNHEY, CDR2 SVGAGI. This CDR3 has 14 amino acids. The CDR3 region is CASSYRTLGDTQYF. CDR3 DNA sequence: TGTGCCAGCAGTTACCGTACTCTCGGAGATACGCAGTATTTT.

This clonotype was detected only a few times. The chain is built from TRBV14 and TRBJ2-7, with D perhaps TRBD2 (5 bases). V was clipped by 8 bases and J by 2 bases, with 16 bases between them. This CDR3 is built from 14 residues. CDR1 and CDR2 (germline): SGHDN, FVKESK. The CDR3 is CASAKGAPPYEQYF. The CDR3 DNA reads as TGTGCCAGCGCTAAGGGAGCACCCCCCTACGAGCAGTACTTC.

This clonotype was picked up many times. The CDR3 protein is CASSDGQGVYGYTF. The CDR3 bases are TGTGCCAGCAGTGATGGACAGGGGGTTTATGGCTACACCTTC. The chain employs TRBV6-1 and TRBJ1-2; TRBD1 matches 10 bases. This CDR3 spans 14 amino acids. Germline V gives CDR1 MNHNS, CDR2 SASEGT. With V trimmed by 3 bases and J by 5 bases, 3 bases remained unmatched.

This clonotype was recorded at least ten times. The chain joins TRBV12-3 or TRBV12-4 to TRBJ2-2, with D unresolved. The CDR3 sequence is 15 residues long. Trimming left V 6 bases short and J 6 bases short, with 17 bases between. The CDR3 sequence is CASSPEPARAGELFF. CDR3 DNA sequence: TGTGCCAGCAGCCCCGAACCCGCTAGGGCCGGGGAGCTGTTTTTT.

The table lists this clonotype with many counts. CDR3 sequence reads: CASRGQPPNEKLFF. CDR3 nucleotide sequence: TGCGCCAGCAGAGGACAGCCACCGAATGAAAAACTGTTTTTT. The V gene is TRBV5-1, the J gene TRBJ1-4, with TRBD1 as a possible D gene (6 bases). The CDR3 totals 14 residues. The germline gives CDR1 SGHRS, CDR2 YFSETQ. Trimming shortened V by 5 bases and J by 5 bases, and 13 bases separated the two germline ends. The variable domain in full, completed from reference TRBV5-1 and TRBJ1-4, reads KAGVTQTPRYLIKTRGQQVTLSCSPISGHRSVSWYQQTPGQGLQFLFEYFSETQRNKGNFPGRFSGRQFSNSRSEMNVSTLELGDSALYLCASRGQPPNEKLFFGSGTQLSVL.

At least ten counts were recorded for this clonotype. The chain employs TRBV5-6 and TRBJ2-7; a possible D gene is TRBD2 (5 bases). Germline CDR1 SGHDT, CDR2 YYEEEE. The CDR3 sequence is 14 residues long. Trimming left V 5 bases short and J 5 bases short, with 17 bases between. The CDR3 coding sequence is TGTGCCAGCAGTCGCGGAGGTGGCTTTGACGAGCAGTACTTC. Translated, it gives CASSRGGGFDEQYF.

This clonotype was seen a handful of times. The chain links TRBV6-4 to TRBJ2-2; weak D call: TRBD2 (6 bases). Germline-derived CDR1 and CDR2 are MRHNA and SNTAGT. The CDR3 spans 15 residues. V was trimmed by 2 bases and J by 4 bases, leaving 11 bases between them. The CDR3 DNA is TGTGCCAGCAGTGACGGGGGACTGGGCACCGGGGAGCTGTTTTTT. Translation: CASSDGGLGTGELFF.

This clonotype was found many times. J is TRBJ2-1 and V is TRBV28; 11 nucleotides line up with TRBD2. The CDR3 runs to 15 residues. Unmatched junction bases numbered 15, after V lost 8 bases and J lost 12 bases. Per the germline V gene, CDR1 is MDHEN and CDR2 is SYDVKM. The CDR3 nucleotides read TGTGCCAGCGGGCGGAGTAGCGGGAGGGTAACGGGGCAGTTCTTC. Residues: CASGRSSGRVTGQFF.

This clonotype was seen repeatedly, ten times or more. V and J are TRBV6-5 and TRBJ2-1, with TRBD2 as a possible D gene (6 bases). CDR3 length: 16 amino acids. Germline V lookup: CDR1 MNHEY, CDR2 SVGAGI. V was cut by 5 bases and J by 0 bases, with 14 bases left in between. Written as DNA, the CDR3 is TGTGCCAGCAGTCCCCTCGGCGGGACCTCCTACAATGAGCAGTTCTTC. Encoded protein: CASSPLGGTSYNEQFF.

This clonotype was seen more than once but under ten times. A read error is possible here, since a much larger clone lies one base away. The V and J genes are TRBV5-5 and TRBJ2-5, with D unclear. The CDR3 sequence is 11 residues long. CDR1 is SGHKS and CDR2 is YYEKEE in the germline V gene (reference sequence). The CDR3 DNA reads as TGTGACAGCAGCTTTAAAGAGACCCAGTACTTC. Translation gives CDSSFKETQYF.

In its sample, this clonotype was seen many times. The chain is built from TRBV19 and TRBJ2-5, with TRBD2 matching 8 bases. Looked up from germline, CDR1 is LNHDA and CDR2 is SQIVND (reference sequence). The CDR3 has 13 residues. Trimming removed 10 bases from V and 0 bases from J; junction bases left unmatched: 4. As DNA, the CDR3 is TGTGCCACCCGTAGCGGGAACCAAGAGACCCAGTACTTC. Protein: CATRSGNQETQYF.

The table lists this clonotype with many counts. The chain recombines TRBV24-1 with TRBJ2-7, with D possibly being TRBD1 or TRBD2 (5 bases each). Deletions cut 6 bases from V and 3 bases from J, with 20 bases between. Germline CDR1 reads KGHDR; CDR2 reads SFDVKD. The CDR3 is made up of 16 amino acids. The CDR3 region has the DNA TGTGCCACCAGTTATAACGGGACCGCAACCTTCTACGAGCAGTACTTC. This gives the protein CATSYNGTATFYEQYF.

This clonotype showed up many times. The chain joins TRBV29-1 to TRBJ1-2, with D possibly being TRBD1 (6 bases). In germline, CDR1 is SQVTM, CDR2 ANQGSEA. Trimming shortened V by 4 bases and J by 2 bases, and 17 bases separated the two germline ends. The CDR3 is 15 residues long. CDR3 sequence reads: CSVAGGGGGNYGYTF. The DNA for the CDR3 is TGCAGCGTTGCTGGTGGGGGAGGGGGGAACTATGGCTACACCTTC.

This clonotype was seen repeatedly, ten times or more. The gene calls are TRBV5-6 and TRBJ1-6; unclear D gene. CDR3 size: 15 residues. The germline V gene has CDR1 SGHDT and CDR2 YYEEEE. V was cut by 3 bases and J by 5 bases, with 12 bases left in between. CDR3 protein: CASSSLSANNSPLHF. The CDR3 DNA follows: TGTGCCAGCAGCTCGCTATCAGCGAATAATTCACCCCTCCACTTT.

This clonotype was seen repeatedly, ten times or more. The chain uses TRBV5-6 and TRBJ1-5, with 8 bases fitting TRBD1. CDR1 and CDR2 (germline): SGHDT, YYEEEE. The trim removed 4 bases at V and 10 bases at J, leaving 4 bases unmatched. The CDR3 is 12 residues long. The CDR3 nucleotides read TGTGCCAGCAGCCCTGGGACAGGTCCCCAGCATTTT. Protein sequence: CASSPGTGPQHF.

This clonotype was counted ten times or more. V gene TRBV5-1 combines with J gene TRBJ2-3, with 7 positions matching TRBD2. The CDR3 has 14 residues. Trimming at V came to 4 bases and at J to 6 bases, leaving 8 bases not matched to a gene. Looked up from germline, CDR1 is SGHRS and CDR2 is YFSETQ. The CDR3 DNA sequence: TGCGCCAGCAGCGGGGGGGATTCAAGGGATACGCAGTATTTT. It encodes CASSGGDSRDTQYF.